These 6 T cell receptor beta chains were sequenced from one sample in a study of graft-versus-host responses after intestinal transplantation. Clones were sequenced by immunoSEQ multiplex PCR, and TCRdb holds only the in-frame ones, with some missing. The table includes 75,000 to 100,000 clones, 80% to 95% detected once. The material sequenced was PBMCs, taken around 450 days after intestinal transplant. These receptors all stem from a human patient who received an intestinal transplant, so some T cells may come from the graft donor.

The chain links TRBV5-4 to TRBJ1-2, with D possibly matching TRBD1 (5 bases). CDR1 and CDR2 (germline): SGHNT, YYREEE (reference sequence). Trimming left V 4 bases short and J 4 bases short, with 8 bases between. The CDR3 has 12 amino acids. The CDR3 here is CASSGDGYGYTF. The CDR3 DNA is TGTGCCAGCAGCGGGGACGGCTATGGCTACACCTTC.

The chain is built from TRBV6-5 and TRBJ2-3; D gene ambiguous. V was pared by 4 bases and J by 4 bases, with 15 bases between. The germline gives CDR1 MNHEY, CDR2 SVGAGI. This CDR3 region has 15 residues. CDR3 sequence (DNA): TGTGCCAGCAGTTTATCTCCGTTAAACGCAGATACGCAGTATTTT. This encodes CASSLSPLNADTQYF.

This rearrangement joins TRBV7-3 to TRBJ1-2; a weak D match, TRBD1 (6 bases). Trimming shortened V by 2 bases and J by 6 bases, and 16 bases separated the two germline ends. The CDR3 spans 15 residues. CDR1 is SGHTA, CDR2 FQGTGA, per germline. CDR3 sequence (DNA): TGTGCCAGCAGCTTATTCCCAGGGGCAATTGATGGCTACACCTTC. Protein: CASSLFPGAIDGYTF.

The rearrangement joins TRBV10-3 to TRBJ2-2; TRBD2 agrees at 12 bases. The CDR3 is made up of 16 amino acids. Looked up from germline, CDR1 is ENHRY and CDR2 is SYGVKD. Trimming at V came to 6 bases and at J to 4 bases, leaving 6 bases not matched to a gene. In DNA form, the CDR3 reads TGTGCCATCAGCAAACTAGCGGGGGGCCCCACCGGGGAGCTGTTTTTT. Translating it yields CAISKLAGGPTGELFF.

J is TRBJ1-1 and V is TRBV6-5; D not resolved. The CDR3 is made up of 15 amino acids. Deletions cut 0 bases from V and 0 bases from J, with 8 bases between. CDR1 is MNHEY, CDR2 SVGAGI, per germline. CDR3 sequence (DNA): TGTGCCAGCAGTTACTCGCCAGTTATGAACACTGAAGCTTTCTTT. It specifies CASSYSPVMNTEAFF.

The chain is built from TRBV7-9 and TRBJ2-3, with TRBD2 matching 8 bases. V shed 0 bases and J 5 bases; nucleotides not matched to a gene: 1. The CDR3 is 14 amino acids. Germline V lookup: CDR1 SEHNR, CDR2 FQNEAQ (reference sequence). This chain's CDR3 is CASSLAGGEDTQYF. As DNA, the CDR3 is TGTGCCAGCAGCTTAGCCGGGGGGGAAGATACGCAGTATTTT.